Listed here are 28 T cell receptor beta chains from one sample, sequenced in a study of glioma-infiltrating T cells after dendritic cell vaccination. Only in-frame clones appear in the TCRdb table, and some are missing; sequencing was by immunoSEQ multiplex PCR. The table has about 87,000 clones, over 80% seen once. Time point defined: after dendritic cell vaccination, including at tumor progression/relapse. The specimen was blood, collected after dendritic cell vaccination. The receptors here all came from a human donor with glioblastoma.

The rearrangement joins TRBV27 to TRBJ2-7, with D maybe TRBD2 (5 bases). The germline gives CDR1 MNHEY, CDR2 SMNVEV (reference sequence). The CDR3 extends over 17 amino acids. V gave up 2 bases and J gave up 2 bases, with 19 bases separating them. The CDR3 sequence is CASSLTLLEGPTYEQYF. The CDR3 coding sequence is TGTGCCAGCAGTTTAACTCTTCTAGAGGGCCCTACCTACGAGCAGTACTTC.

This clone was picked up one time. The rearrangement uses TRBV9 and TRBJ2-5, with a tentative D call TRBD2 (5 bases). The V gene lost 4 bases and the J gene lost 5 bases, with 18 bases spanning the gap. CDR3 length: 15 residues. In germline, CDR1 is SGDLS, CDR2 YYNGEE. The CDR3 DNA sequence: TGTGCCAGCAGCTTTCGGGATCACCAACGGGAGACCCAGTACTTC. Translated, it gives CASSFRDHQRETQYF.

The chain couples TRBV2 to TRBJ2-1, with TRBD2 matching 10 bases. V dropped 6 bases and J dropped 5; count of bases not matched to a gene: 10. The CDR3 sequence is 16 residues long. Germline lookup yields CDR1 SNHLY and CDR2 FYNNEI. The CDR3, as DNA: TGTGCCAGCAGCCCCCCCGGGACTAGCGCGAACAATGAGCAGTTCTTC. It specifies CASSPPGTSANNEQFF.

The J gene is TRBJ1-6, the V gene TRBV7-8; D is ambiguous. V lost 1 base and J lost 4, with 11 bases in between. Germline V lookup: CDR1 SGHVS, CDR2 FQNEAQ. The CDR3 has 16 residues. CDR3 in DNA: TGTGCCAGCAGCTTAGATTCCGGGATGTATAATTCACCCCTCCACTTT. Translating it yields CASSLDSGMYNSPLHF.

CDR3 protein: CASSVGFGGQLVNEQFF. The CDR3 DNA sequence: TGTGCCAGCAGCGTAGGATTTGGGGGACAGTTGGTCAATGAGCAGTTCTTC. This chain links TRBV9 with TRBJ2-1, with 7 bases matching TRBD1. The junction had 12 bases not matched to a gene; V was cut back by 0 bases and J by 6 bases. The CDR3 has 17 amino acids. From germline, CDR1 is SGDLS and CDR2 YYNGEE.

V usage is TRBV6-5 and J usage is TRBJ2-1, with a weak D call TRBD2 (5 bases). The V gene lost 5 bases and the J gene lost 0 bases, with 11 bases spanning the gap. CDR1 is MNHEY and CDR2 is SVGAGI in the germline V gene. The CDR3 is 15 amino acids. The CDR3 sequence: CASSLDGGSYNEQFF. For the CDR3, the DNA is TGTGCCAGCAGTCTCGACGGAGGCTCCTACAATGAGCAGTTCTTC.

This rearrangement joins TRBV5-1 to TRBJ2-7, with D unresolved. The CDR3 contains 14 residues. Trimming took off 3 bases at V and 4 bases at J, with 14 bases between the two ends. CDR1 is SGHRS, CDR2 YFSETQ, per germline. CDR3 amino acids: CASSSGVQSYEQYF. Written as DNA, the CDR3 is TGCGCCAGCAGCTCAGGCGTCCAGAGTTACGAGCAGTACTTC.

This clone was found once. This chain connects TRBV20-1 to TRBJ2-5; tentative D call: TRBD2 (5 bases). The last part of the DNA fits TRBJ2-7 better; the J call may be wrong. Germline-derived CDR1 and CDR2 are DFQATT and SNEGSKA (reference sequence). There are 11 residues in the CDR3. The CDR3 loop reads CSARAGYEQYF. CDR3 DNA sequence: TGCAGTGCTAGAGCGGGATACGAGCAGTACTTC.

This clone was seen a single time. V and J are TRBV23-1 and TRBJ1-2; a possible D gene is TRBD1 (6 bases). TRBV23-1 is noted as an ORF with a role that remains uncertain. The CDR3 has 20 residues. The V end was cut by 0 bases, the J end by 4 bases, with 27 bases between. The CDR3 DNA is TGCGCCAGCAGTCAATCTTATTCTCGGCAGGGGCCCCCCATGCTCTATGGCTACACCTTC. This encodes CASSQSYSRQGPPMLYGYTF.

The CDR3 nucleotides are TGTGCCACCAGCAGAGACCTCGACAGGGGCAATCAGCCCCAGCATTTT. Residues: CATSRDLDRGNQPQHF. The chain is built from TRBV15 and TRBJ1-5, with 7 nucleotides matching TRBD1. The CDR3 sequence is 16 residues long. CDR1 is LNHNV and CDR2 is YYDKDF in the germline V gene (reference sequence). With 0 bases clipped from V and 2 bases from J, the junction kept 4 bases outside the gene matches.

J is TRBJ2-3 and V is TRBV19; possible D gene TRBD1, 5 bases. Germline V gene data show CDR1 as LNHDA and CDR2 as SQIVND (reference sequence). The CDR3 totals 14 residues. Trimming took off 1 base at V and 5 bases at J, with 10 bases between the two ends. This CDR3 is CASSIGGDVDTQYF. CDR3 in DNA: TGTGCCAGTAGTATAGGGGGCGACGTAGATACGCAGTATTTT. The full variable domain, with the rest looked up from reference TRBV19 and TRBJ2-3, is DGGITQSPKYLFRKEGQNVTLSCEQNLNHDAMYWYRQDPGQGLRLIYYSQIVNDFQKGDIAEGYSVSREKKESFPLTVTSAQKNPTAFYLCASSIGGDVDTQYFGPGTRLTVL.

The chain couples TRBV7-3 to TRBJ1-5; the D gene is possibly TRBD1 (6 bases). From germline, CDR1 is SGHTA and CDR2 FQGTGA. V shed 3 bases and J shed 6 bases, with 9 bases lying between them. The CDR3 extends over 13 amino acids. The DNA for the CDR3 is TGTGCCAGCAGCTTGGGGGGGGCTCAGCCCCAGCATTTT. Translating gives CASSLGGAQPQHF. The full variable domain, in which reference TRBV7-3 and TRBJ1-5 provide the parts outside the CDR3, is GAGVSQTPSNKVTEKGKYVELRCDPISGHTALYWYRQSLGQGPEFLIYFQGTGAADDSGLPNDRFFAVRPEGSVSTLKIQRTERGDSAVYLCASSLGGAQPQHFGDGTRLSIL.

This clone was found once. This chain connects TRBV14 to TRBJ2-7; possible D gene TRBD1, 5 bases. CDR1 SGHDN and CDR2 FVKESK come from the germline V gene. CDR3 length equals 14 residues. V was cut by 0 bases and J by 3 bases, with 9 bases left in between. The CDR3 region is CASSQDIDSYEQYF. The CDR3 nucleotides are TGTGCCAGCAGCCAAGATATCGACAGCTACGAGCAGTACTTC.

The gene calls are TRBV6-1 and TRBJ2-5; perhaps TRBD2 as D (7 bases). Matching the DNA end better, TRBJ2-7 makes the J call doubtful. In germline, CDR1 is MNHNS, CDR2 SASEGT. There are 13 residues in the CDR3. CDR3 bases: TGTGCCAGCTTAGGCGGGGGCCGCTACGAGCAGTACTTC. Encoded protein: CASLGGGRYEQYF.

This sequence joins TRBV7-6 and TRBJ1-3; 9 nucleotides align to TRBD1. Trimming at V came to 2 bases and at J to 0 bases, leaving 11 bases not matched to a gene. This CDR3 comprises 19 residues. The germline V gene encodes CDR1 SGHVS and CDR2 FNYEAQ. CDR3 coding DNA: TGTGCCAGCAGCTTACGAGCGACAGGGGGAGGTGGCTCTGGAAACACCATATATTTT. This sequence encodes CASSLRATGGGGSGNTIYF.

The CDR3 DNA follows: TGTGCCTGGAGTTCACAGATGAACACTGAAGCTTTCTTT. Translation gives CAWSSQMNTEAFF. V gene TRBV30 combines with J gene TRBJ1-1; D is uncertain. The CDR3 sequence is 13 residues long. The germline V gene encodes CDR1 GTSNPN and CDR2 SVGIG (reference sequence). V gave up 2 bases and J gave up 0 bases, with 7 bases separating them.

The chain recombines TRBV5-4 with TRBJ1-2; 7 bases match TRBD1. Germline V lookup: CDR1 SGHNT, CDR2 YYREEE (reference sequence). With V trimmed by 4 bases and J by 4 bases, 4 bases remained unmatched. The CDR3 contains 13 residues. The CDR3 here is CASSPDRVYGYTF. In DNA form, the CDR3 reads TGTGCCAGCAGCCCTGACAGGGTCTATGGCTACACCTTC.

V and J are TRBV4-3 and TRBJ2-1; 7 nucleotides align to TRBD1. In germline, CDR1 is LGHNA, CDR2 YSLEER. V trimming: 0 bases; J trimming: 8 bases; junction bases outside the gene matches: 10. The CDR3 covers 16 residues. The chain's CDR3 is CASSQDLRQGRDEQFF. The CDR3 DNA sequence: TGCGCCAGCAGCCAAGATCTGAGACAGGGTAGGGATGAGCAGTTCTTC.

The rearrangement uses TRBV6-1 and TRBJ2-4; 8 nucleotides line up with TRBD2. Germline V lookup: CDR1 MNHNS, CDR2 SASEGT. The CDR3 is 18 residues long. J lost 0 bases, V lost 2 bases, and 9 bases had no gene match. This CDR3 reads CASSEFFSGTRAKNIQYF. The CDR3, as DNA: TGTGCCAGCAGTGAATTTTTCTCCGGGACTAGAGCCAAAAACATTCAGTACTTC.

The chain recombines TRBV15 with TRBJ2-1; D may be TRBD1 (5 bases). There are 15 residues in the CDR3. CDR1 is LNHNV and CDR2 is YYDKDF in the germline V gene (reference sequence). The germline V and J ends were trimmed by 4 bases and 3 bases, with 13 bases remaining between them. The CDR3 is CATSTDSLFYNEQFF. DNA of the CDR3: TGTGCCACCAGCACAGACAGTCTTTTCTACAATGAGCAGTTCTTC.

The rearrangement links TRBV4-2 to TRBJ2-2; 13 nucleotides align to TRBD2. The V gene's germline CDR1 is LGHNA and CDR2 YNFKEQ. J was trimmed by 1 base and V by 3 bases; bases with no gene match: 2. This CDR3 region has 17 residues. CDR3 nucleotide sequence: TGTGCCAGCAGCCAGGGGACTAGCGGGGAGAACACCGGGGAGCTGTTTTTT. This translates into CASSQGTSGENTGELFF.

The chain combines TRBV2 with TRBJ1-1; a weak D match, TRBD1 (5 bases). The V gene's germline CDR1 is SNHLY and CDR2 FYNNEI. Trimming took off 6 bases at V and 0 bases at J, with 17 bases between the two ends. The CDR3 is 16 amino acids. The DNA of the CDR3 is TGTGCCAGCAGACTTATTCAGGGTTTTATGAACACTGAAGCTTTCTTT. It specifies CASRLIQGFMNTEAFF.

This clone was picked up a small number of times. One end of the junction is discordant with germline, which a read error may explain. The chain's CDR3 is CASSYRSRLGHPHF. The CDR3, as DNA: TGTGCCAGCAGTTACAGATCGAGGTTGGGACACCCACACTTC. The chain joins TRBV6-5 to TRBJ2-7; TRBD1 might be the D (6 bases). The germline V gene encodes CDR1 MNHEY and CDR2 SVGAGI. There are 14 residues in the CDR3.

This clone showed up just a few times. The chain carries TRBV7-9 and TRBJ1-1; 7 bases align to TRBD1. This CDR3 is built from 12 residues. Germline lookup yields CDR1 SEHNR and CDR2 FQNEAQ (reference sequence). J gave up 7 bases and V 5 bases, and 4 bases lay outside the gene matches. The CDR3 DNA is TGTGCCAGCAGCAAAGACAGGGATGAAGCTTTCTTT. This sequence encodes CASSKDRDEAFF.

Turning to this clone: Other DNA variants within this sample encode the same CDR3. The gene calls are TRBV6-1 and TRBJ1-5, with TRBD1 as a possible D gene (5 bases). Per the germline V gene, CDR1 is MNHNS and CDR2 is SASEGT. This CDR3 spans 15 amino acids. V was shortened by 7 bases and J by 3 bases, with 16 bases between the two germline ends. CDR3: CASTLGTGYNQPQHF. CDR3 nucleotides: TGTGCCAGCACCTTGGGAACAGGTTACAATCAGCCCCAGCATTTT.

This clone was recorded only once. This chain joins TRBV2 and TRBJ1-1; weak D call: TRBD1 (5 bases). V was trimmed by 10 bases and J by 3 bases, leaving 18 bases between them. The CDR3 sequence is 14 residues long. The germline gives CDR1 SNHLY, CDR2 FYNNEI. The CDR3 sequence is CATAPRDGYTEAFF. The CDR3 DNA reads TGTGCCACTGCCCCGCGGGACGGCTACACTGAAGCTTTCTTT.

The CDR3 coding sequence is TGTGCCAGCAGCTTAATGCGTGTCTCCTACAATGAGCAGTTCTTC. This codes for CASSLMRVSYNEQFF. V and J are TRBV7-3 and TRBJ2-1; D unresolved. The V end lost 1 base, the J end lost 0 bases, and 7 bases lay between the germline ends. In germline, CDR1 is SGHTA, CDR2 FQGTGA. The CDR3 consists of 15 residues.

The chain has TRBV6-5 and TRBJ1-5; D unclear. In germline, CDR1 is MNHEY, CDR2 SVGAGI. CDR3 size: 15 residues. Trimming pared 0 bases from V and 9 bases from J, leaving 15 bases between. CDR3 sequence (DNA): TGTGCCAGCAGTTACTCGCCGACTGCCGGGTTGCCCCAGCATTTT. Protein: CASSYSPTAGLPQHF.